The subject of this entry is one T cell receptor beta chain. No antigen is known for it. This entry comes from a study of T cell responses to AZD1222 COVID-19 vaccine. General study findings and limits: Increased Spike-specific TCR breadth and depth were observed after two AZD1222 doses. Samples come after the peak T cell response, not at day 14.

Germline trimming cut 8 bases from V and 5 bases from J; bases unmatched to any gene: 13. The CDR3 loop spans 15 amino acids. The germline V gene encodes CDR1 MNHEY and CDR2 SMNVEV (reference sequence). Method: immunoSEQ multiplex PCR; TCRdb's copy keeps in-frame clones and lacks some. Here the sample spans under 150,000 clones, 80% to 95% being singletons. This sequence joins TRBV27 and TRBJ2-5, with 8 bases that match TRBD1. The input for sequencing was peripheral blood, taken 28 days after the second AZD1222 dose. This sequence originates from an adult who received the AZD1222 COVID-19 vaccine. The CDR3 nucleotides read TGTGCCAGCGGCCCGACCGGGACAGGTCTTGAGACCCAGTACTTC. Its translation: CASGPTGTGLETQYF.